This passage covers 6 T cell receptor beta chains from one sample sequenced in a study of identical twins. TCRdb passed the 5' RACE reads through MiXCR, listing each CDR3 protein once. The data show approximately 1.8 million distinct CDR3 sequences, less than 35% seen once. Sequencing used cord blood. The receptors here all came from a newborn girl in good health.

This clonotype was counted at least ten times. This rearrangement joins TRBV7-9 to TRBJ2-3; D perhaps matches TRBD1 (5 bases). Germline V gives CDR1 SEHNR, CDR2 FQNEAQ (reference sequence). The ends were cut back, 1 base at V and 1 base at J, with 9 bases in the middle. The CDR3 loop spans 15 amino acids. The CDR3 DNA follows: TGTGCCAGCAGCTTAGGTCTCAGGGGCACAGATACGCAGTATTTT. Translation gives CASSLGLRGTDTQYF.

This clonotype was counted a few times. The chain joins TRBV24-1 to TRBJ2-5; D is undetermined. Looked up from germline, CDR1 is KGHDR and CDR2 is SFDVKD. CDR3 length: 12 amino acids. Trimming removed 3 bases from V and 5 bases from J, with 6 bases in between. In DNA form, the CDR3 reads TGTGCCACCAGTGATACAGCGGAGACCCAGTACTTC. Protein sequence: CATSDTAETQYF.

The CDR3 DNA reads as TGTGCCAGCAGCTTAGCCCCATACATGAACACTGAAGCTTTCTTT. Translation: CASSLAPYMNTEAFF. The chain joins TRBV7-8 to TRBJ1-1; no reliable D call. There are 15 residues in the CDR3. The V gene's germline CDR1 is SGHVS and CDR2 FQNEAQ. V lost 0 bases and J lost 0, with 8 bases in between.

The J gene is TRBJ1-4, the V gene TRBV6-6; 10 nucleotides match TRBD1. The germline V gene has CDR1 MNHNY and CDR2 SVGAGI (reference sequence). CDR3 size: 14 residues. V dropped 10 bases and J dropped 6; count of bases not matched to a gene: 8. DNA for the CDR3: TGTGCCAACACCCGACAGGGGGCGGATGAAAAACTGTTTTTT. Its translation: CANTRQGADEKLFF.

This clonotype was seen a handful of times. The CDR3 nucleotides read TGTGCCAGCAGTTTCGCTATCTGGCCGAGCTCCTACAATGAGCAGTACTTC. It yields the protein CASSFAIWPSSYNEQYF. The chain joins TRBV12-3 or TRBV12-4 to TRBJ2-1, with unresolved D. The DNA end is a closer match to TRBJ2-7, so the J assignment may be wrong. The CDR3 spans 17 residues.

There are a few counts of this clonotype. This chain joins TRBV27 and TRBJ2-2, with no clear D. Germline V gene data show CDR1 as MNHEY and CDR2 as SMNVEV (reference sequence). CDR3 size: 13 residues. The V end lost 3 bases, the J end lost 4 bases, and 6 bases lay between the germline ends. CDR3 protein: CASSFIGTGELFF. DNA for the CDR3: TGTGCCAGCAGTTTCATTGGCACCGGGGAGCTGTTTTTT.